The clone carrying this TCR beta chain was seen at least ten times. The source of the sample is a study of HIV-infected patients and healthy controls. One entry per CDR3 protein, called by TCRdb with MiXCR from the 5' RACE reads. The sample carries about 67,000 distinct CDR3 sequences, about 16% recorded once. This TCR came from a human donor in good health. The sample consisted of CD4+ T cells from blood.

CDR3 region: CASSRSATQETQYF. The CDR3 region has the DNA TGTGCCAGCAGCCGGAGCGCGACCCAAGAGACCCAGTACTTC. The chain has TRBV6-5 and TRBJ2-5; D gene unclear. Trimming cost V 6 bases and J 1 base, with 12 bases left between them. The CDR3 has 14 residues. Germline V gene lookup returns CDR1 MNHEY and CDR2 SVGAGI.